A selection of T cell receptor beta chains follows, all from one sample in a study of T cells in localized non-small cell lung cancer. Generated by immunoSEQ multiplex PCR, the TCRdb table keeps only in-frame clones and is missing some. This repertoire shows approximately 49,000 clones, about 72% found once; its top ten account for about a sixth. Source: peripheral blood, taken before any cancer treatment. These receptors were obtained from a man aged 40 to 70 with stage I squamous cell lung carcinoma. The CDR3 runs from the conserved cysteine through the conserved F or W.

TRBV9	TRBJ1-2	CASSVGSYGYTF
TRBV28	TRBJ2-7	CASQILIYEQYF
TRBV7-6	TRBJ2-3	CASSPAVTAADTQYF
TRBV7-3	TRBJ1-6	CASSPGITSPLHF
TRBV14	TRBJ2-1	CASSQPSFYNEQFF
TRBV30	TRBJ2-1	CAWSVRGTAYNEQFF
TRBV29-1	TRBJ1-1	CSGAGMNTEAFF
TRBV23-1	TRBJ2-7	CASSQFLGSEGQPPYEQYF
TRBV28	TRBJ1-1	CASSWDRGNTEAFF
TRBV2	TRBJ1-2	CASSQVDPGVDGYTF
TRBV7-6	TRBJ2-3	CASSAGTVMIGTDTQYF
TRBV2	TRBJ2-3	CASRERRTDTQYF
TRBV28	TRBJ1-1	CASTGTGGMIEAFF
TRBV6-1	TRBJ1-1	CASTRNEAFF
TRBV14	TRBJ1-6	CASSQETGNSPLHF
TRBV7-2	TRBJ1-6	CASSQRGTTNSPLHF
TRBV10-3	TRBJ2-5	CAIRQTGPQETQYF
TRBV7-3	TRBJ2-3	CASSLGSTTDTQYF
TRBV28	TRBJ2-7	CASISWGESSYEQYF
TRBV28	TRBJ1-5	CASSLGAGSQPQHF
TRBV25-1	TRBJ2-5	CASSPPGPQETQYF
TRBV28	TRBJ2-7	CASIRTEHYEQYF
TRBV5-1	TRBJ1-2	CASSLAWGGQYGHTF
TRBV28	TRBJ1-1	CASILGTREAFF
TRBV10-1	TRBJ1-5	CASSTTGGGKQPQHF
TRBV4-2	TRBJ1-3	CASSQEGSGNTIYF
TRBV5-6	TRBJ2-4	CASSLARGIQYF
TRBV5-1	TRBJ2-7	CASSLSDLRSEQYF
TRBV28	TRBJ1-2	CASSLPVTYGYTF
TRBV4-2	TRBJ2-3	CASSQVAGPDTQYF
TRBV28	TRBJ2-7	CASSPPPAGTALGEQYF
TRBV29-1	TRBJ2-5	CSVYMGLVETQYF
TRBV28	TRBJ2-7	CASKGLAEKYEQYF
TRBV5-6	TRBJ1-5	CASSSGTGGQPQHF